This T cell receptor (beta chain) stems from a study of T cell changes during pregnancy in multiple sclerosis. The germline V and J ends were trimmed by 0 bases and 6 bases, with 18 bases remaining between them. This CDR3 region has 16 residues. Germline V lookup: CDR1 MNHEY, CDR2 SVGAGI. The method was immunoSEQ multiplex PCR; TCRdb's version includes in-frame clones alone and lacks a portion of them. The repertoire consists of just under 85,000 clones, with more than 85% occurring once and the leading ten covering approximately 2.4%. This receptor was obtained from a female donor with multiple sclerosis, enrolled in a pregnancy study. The source was peripheral blood, collected in the first trimester of pregnancy. The gene calls are TRBV6-5 and TRBJ2-7; D remains ambiguous. Here the CDR3 DNA reads TGTGCCAGCAGTTACTCGATCTTGGCGGCTCTCCCCGAGCAGTACTTC. Protein sequence: CASSYSILAALPEQYF.